This passage covers 27 T cell receptor beta chains from one sample sequenced in a study of OX40 agonist ivuxolimab in advanced cancers. Repertoires were generated with immunoSEQ multiplex PCR, while TCRdb's copy carries only in-frame clones and drops some. The sample lists 20,000 to 25,000 clones; about 87% were seen once. Source: CD4+ or CD8+ T cells sorted from blood, taken in a trial of the OX40 agonist ivuxolimab. The receptors originated from an adult with an advanced solid tumor such as melanoma, head and neck, liver or kidney cancer.

The chain carries TRBV4-1 and TRBJ2-2; D unresolved. Trimming removed 4 bases at V and 5 bases at J, with 8 bases between. Germline loops: CDR1 MGHRA, CDR2 YSYEKL. This CDR3 is built from 13 residues. Here the CDR3 DNA reads TGCGCCAGCAGCCTGATCAGTACCGGGGAGCTGTTTTTT. Encoded protein: CASSLISTGELFF.

This chain connects TRBV28 to TRBJ2-7; the D gene is possibly TRBD2 (6 bases). Between the trimmed V and J ends, which lost 8 bases and 5 bases, there was a span of 10 bases. Per germline, CDR1 MDHEN and CDR2 SYDVKM. The CDR3 loop spans 11 amino acids. CDR3 amino acids: CASRDLNEQYF. CDR3 nucleotides: TGTGCCAGCCGGGACTTAAACGAGCAGTACTTC.

CDR3 DNA sequence: TGTGCCAGCAGCTTAACGGGTCCAGATACGCAGTATTTT. Amino acids: CASSLTGPDTQYF. The V gene is TRBV7-3, the J gene TRBJ2-3; no clear D. The germline V gene has CDR1 SGHTA and CDR2 FQGTGA. V was shortened by 0 bases and J by 4 bases, with 5 bases between the two germline ends. The CDR3 consists of 13 residues. The whole variable domain, remainder taken from reference TRBV7-3 and TRBJ2-3, is GAGVSQTPSNKVTEKGKYVELRCDPISGHTALYWYRQSLGQGPEFLIYFQGTGAADDSGLPNDRFFAVRPEGSVSTLKIQRTERGDSAVYLCASSLTGPDTQYFGPGTRLTVL.

This clone was seen a handful of times. The genes are TRBV18 and TRBJ1-1; 7 bases match TRBD1. Per germline, CDR1 KGHSH and CDR2 LQKENI. The CDR3 spans 14 residues. V lost 4 bases and J lost 1; bases outside the gene matches: 3. The CDR3 DNA sequence: TGTGCCAGCTCACGTCGGACAGGGAACACTGAAGCTTTCTTT. Translation: CASSRRTGNTEAFF.

The chain combines TRBV9 with TRBJ2-1; 7 bases align to TRBD2. J lost 2 bases, V lost 4 bases, and 6 bases had no gene match. The CDR3 is 15 amino acids. Germline CDR1 and CDR2: SGDLS and YYNGEE. The CDR3 DNA sequence: TGTGCCAGCAGCTCAAGTGGGGGGGCCTACAATGAGCAGTTCTTC. Translating it yields CASSSSGGAYNEQFF.

This chain joins TRBV6-1 and TRBJ1-2, with D possibly matching TRBD1 (6 bases). V was trimmed by 7 bases and J by 0 bases, leaving 12 bases between them. The CDR3 loop spans 14 amino acids. The germline V gene encodes CDR1 MNHNS and CDR2 SASEGT. Written as DNA, the CDR3 is TGTGCCAGCAACGAGGGGGAACCTAACTATGGCTACACCTTC. Translated: CASNEGEPNYGYTF.

V gene TRBV7-2 combines with J gene TRBJ2-1; D uncertain. The CDR3 has 16 residues. V was cut by 3 bases and J by 8 bases, with 20 bases left in between. Germline V lookup: CDR1 SGHTA, CDR2 FQGNSA. The CDR3 reads CASSFEEGPFFDEQFF. The DNA of the CDR3 is TGTGCCAGCAGCTTCGAAGAAGGCCCTTTTTTCGATGAGCAGTTCTTC.

This chain links TRBV11-2 with TRBJ2-1, with 7 bases matching TRBD1. This CDR3 is 14 amino acids long. The V and J ends lost 4 bases and 8 bases, in that order; junction bases with no gene match: 8. In germline, CDR1 is SGHAT, CDR2 FQNNGV. The chain's CDR3 is CASSWPDREYEQFF. CDR3 sequence (DNA): TGTGCCAGCAGCTGGCCTGACAGGGAATATGAGCAGTTCTTC.

The V gene is TRBV15, the J gene TRBJ1-2; TRBD1 matches at 9 bases. Per germline, CDR1 LNHNV and CDR2 YYDKDF (reference sequence). The J segment lost 3 bases and the V segment lost 0 bases, leaving 20 bases of the junction unmatched. CDR3 length: 21 residues. The CDR3 spells CATSRDTTGGKVSSLDYGYTF. Written as DNA, the CDR3 is TGTGCCACCAGCAGAGATACCACAGGGGGCAAGGTTTCGAGTTTAGACTATGGCTACACCTTC.

The chain employs TRBV5-5 and TRBJ1-1; 7 bases match TRBD1. Germline V gene lookup returns CDR1 SGHKS and CDR2 YYEKEE (reference sequence). V lost 4 bases and J lost 5; bases outside the gene matches: 8. The CDR3 is made up of 14 amino acids. In nucleotides, the CDR3 is TGTGCCAGCAGCCCCGGCAGGGGGGTTACTGAAGCTTTCTTT. This codes for CASSPGRGVTEAFF.

This clone has a single count. This chain links TRBV27 with TRBJ2-7, with 7 bases matching TRBD1. Trimming at V came to 3 bases and at J to 6 bases, leaving 8 bases not matched to a gene. This CDR3 contains 14 residues. Per germline, CDR1 MNHEY and CDR2 SMNVEV (reference sequence). The CDR3 reads CASSFGTDPREQYF. Written as DNA, the CDR3 is TGTGCCAGCAGTTTTGGGACAGACCCACGCGAGCAGTACTTC.

The chain links TRBV4-3 to TRBJ2-6; D not resolved. CDR3 length equals 15 residues. V dropped 1 base and J dropped 2 bases, with 6 bases sitting between them. Germline CDR1 is LGHNA and CDR2 is YSLEER. The CDR3 is CASSQGGPGANVLTF. DNA for the CDR3: TGCGCCAGCAGCCAAGGAGGACCTGGGGCCAACGTCCTGACTTTC.

V gene TRBV6-5 combines with J gene TRBJ2-1; 12 bases are shared with TRBD1. V dropped 2 bases and J dropped 8; count of bases not matched to a gene: 4. CDR1 is MNHEY, CDR2 SVGAGI, per germline. The CDR3 has 15 residues. The DNA of the CDR3 is TGTGCCAGCAGTTACGGGGACAGGGGGCTCGATGAGCAGTTCTTC. This translates into CASSYGDRGLDEQFF.

The rearrangement uses TRBV19 and TRBJ1-1; TRBD1 is a possible D gene (6 bases). CDR3 size: 14 residues. Trimming pared 5 bases from V and 0 bases from J, leaving 10 bases between. The germline CDR1 and CDR2 sequences are LNHDA and SQIVND (reference sequence). Here the CDR3 reads CASSLGAVNTEAFF. CDR3 nucleotides: TGTGCCAGTAGTTTGGGGGCAGTGAACACTGAAGCTTTCTTT. The full variable domain, completed using reference TRBV19 and TRBJ1-1, is DGGITQSPKYLFRKEGQNVTLSCEQNLNHDAMYWYRQDPGQGLRLIYYSQIVNDFQKGDIAEGYSVSREKKESFPLTVTSAQKNPTAFYLCASSLGAVNTEAFFGQGTRLTVV.

This sequence joins TRBV19 and TRBJ2-3; D is unclear. V lost 7 bases and J lost 4, with 6 bases in between. The CDR3 has 11 amino acids. From germline, CDR1 is LNHDA and CDR2 SQIVND (reference sequence). CDR3 coding DNA: TGTGCCAGTATAGAGGCAGATACGCAGTATTTT. Protein product: CASIEADTQYF.

The genes are TRBV7-9 and TRBJ1-5, with TRBD1 matching 7 bases. Germline loops: CDR1 SEHNR, CDR2 FQNEAQ (reference sequence). V was clipped by 4 bases and J by 3 bases; unmatched bases: 6. The CDR3 sequence is 15 residues long. DNA of the CDR3: TGTGCCAGCAGCTCCGGGACAGTGGCCAATCAGCCCCAGCATTTT. Translating gives CASSSGTVANQPQHF.

The chain combines TRBV13 with TRBJ1-1; 11 bases map to TRBD1. J was trimmed by 2 bases and V by 5 bases; bases with no gene match: 10. The germline V gene encodes CDR1 PRHDT and CDR2 FYEKMQ (reference sequence). The CDR3 has 17 amino acids. CDR3 bases: TGTGCCAGCAGCCCCCGTAGGACAGGGGGCCTTAACACTGAAGCTTTCTTT. Translation gives CASSPRRTGGLNTEAFF.

The chain carries TRBV27 and TRBJ2-6, with D perhaps being TRBD1 or TRBD2 (6 bases each). The V end lost 6 bases, the J end lost 1 base, and 22 bases lay between the germline ends. Per the germline V gene, CDR1 is MNHEY and CDR2 is SMNVEV (reference sequence). The CDR3 covers 19 residues. The CDR3 protein is CASRPGGLMVSSGANVLTF. CDR3 in DNA: TGTGCCAGCAGACCCGGGGGCCTCATGGTGAGTTCTGGGGCCAACGTCCTGACTTTC.

This chain links TRBV6-1 with TRBJ1-1; D not certain. This CDR3 comprises 14 residues. Germline V CDR1 and CDR2: MNHNS, SASEGT. V was cut by 6 bases and J by 5 bases, with 16 bases left in between. This CDR3 is CASRGGPLWTEAFF. The CDR3 nucleotides read TGTGCCAGCAGGGGAGGGCCCCTATGGACTGAAGCTTTCTTT.

The CDR3 is CASSPPERGYSNEQFF. CDR3 in DNA: TGTGCCAGCAGCCCCCCAGAGCGGGGGTATTCAAATGAGCAGTTCTTC. The chain combines TRBV5-6 with TRBJ2-1; TRBD2 agrees at 8 bases. Germline CDR1 SGHDT, CDR2 YYEEEE. The CDR3 sequence is 16 residues long. V lost 4 bases, J lost 7 bases, and 13 bases stayed unmatched.

The J gene is TRBJ2-1, the V gene TRBV7-3; D call uncertain. The CDR3 loop spans 12 amino acids. The germline V gene encodes CDR1 SGHTA and CDR2 FQGTGA. Trimming left V 5 bases short and J 7 bases short, with 9 bases between. The CDR3 DNA follows: TGTGCCAGCAGCCCCGCCGGGAATGAGCAGTTCTTC. This codes for CASSPAGNEQFF.

The chain employs TRBV6-5 and TRBJ1-1, with D tentatively TRBD1 (5 bases). Germline assignment: CDR1 MNHEY and CDR2 SVGAGI. The CDR3 is 13 residues long. V dropped 6 bases and J dropped 7 bases, with 15 bases sitting between them. DNA for the CDR3: TGTGCCAGCAGCCTTGGGACGTCAGTTGAAGCTTTCTTT. Residues: CASSLGTSVEAFF.

The rearrangement uses TRBV19 and TRBJ2-7, with 7 nucleotides matching TRBD1. Germline V gives CDR1 LNHDA, CDR2 SQIVND (reference sequence). The CDR3 totals 14 residues. The ends lost 5 bases at V and 1 base at J; junction bases unmatched: 5. CDR3 nucleotides: TGTGCCAGTAGTCTGGCGACAGGGTCCTACGAGCAGTACTTC. Translating it yields CASSLATGSYEQYF.

The chain recombines TRBV7-9 with TRBJ2-5; D gene unclear. Germline lookup yields CDR1 SEHNR and CDR2 FQNEAQ (reference sequence). V was pared by 0 bases and J by 7 bases, with 6 bases between. This CDR3 region has 12 residues. The CDR3 DNA reads TGTGCCAGCAGCTTAGCGCTGGGGACCCAGTACTTC. Residues: CASSLALGTQYF.

The table lists this clone with a count of one. The gene calls are TRBV6-5 and TRBJ2-1, with D perhaps given as TRBD1 or TRBD2 (5 bases each). CDR1 and CDR2 from the germline V gene are MNHEY and SVGAGI. Deletions cut 1 base from V and 10 bases from J, with 5 bases between. The CDR3 contains 11 residues. CDR3 nucleotides: TGTGCCAGCAGTTACTGGGACGAGCAGTTCTTC. This codes for CASSYWDEQFF.

CDR3 in DNA: TGTGCCAGCAGTATCCACAGGGGCACTGAAGCTTTCTTT. It specifies CASSIHRGTEAFF. J is TRBJ1-1 and V is TRBV6-5; 7 nucleotides agree with TRBD1. Germline values: CDR1 MNHEY, CDR2 SVGAGI. The CDR3 sequence is 13 residues long. The junction had 4 bases not matched to a gene; V was cut back by 5 bases and J by 4 bases.

The chain recombines TRBV7-9 with TRBJ1-2; the match to TRBD1 covers 7 bases. The ends lost 3 bases at V and 2 bases at J; junction bases unmatched: 18. The CDR3 length is 19 residues. The germline CDR1 and CDR2 sequences are SEHNR and FQNEAQ (reference sequence). The CDR3 here is CASSFREISGTETNYGYTF. The DNA of the CDR3 is TGTGCCAGCAGCTTCAGGGAAATTTCCGGGACAGAAACCAACTATGGCTACACCTTC.